This T cell receptor (beta chain) was retrieved from a study of T cell repertoires in cytomegalovirus infection. Study in general: In public TCR beta signatures, there were indications of both CMV infection and matching HLA type.

TCRdb itself ran the reads through MiXCR, one entry per CDR3 protein. Of 450,000 to 600,000 distinct CDR3 sequences in the sample, approximately 40% were seen once. V was trimmed by 7 bases and J by 0 bases, leaving 3 bases between them. The CDR3 extends over 11 amino acids. CDR1 SNHLY and CDR2 FYNNEI come from the germline V gene. Turning to this clonotype: Its antigen remains unidentified.

This clonotype was obtained from a human donor in good health (CMV status not recorded). Some clones in this sample may be carry-over from other donors' samples. The chain joins TRBV2 to TRBJ1-1, with D unclear. Material: cultured PBMCs, obtained from culture after CMV antigen stimulation. This CDR3 is CASNVNTEAFF. The CDR3, as DNA: TGTGCCAGCAACGTGAACACTGAAGCTTTCTTT.